The sequence of this T cell receptor beta chain was determined in a study of blood T cells in healthy people across ages. Trimming shortened V by 1 base and J by 6 bases, and 15 bases separated the two germline ends. Per germline, CDR1 SGHTA and CDR2 FQGNSA. The CDR3 runs to 16 residues. It was with a sample-barcoded 5' primer and a J-beta primer mix that a second PCR of roughly 6 to 12 cycles was run. TCRdb ran MiXCR on the 5' RACE reads and lists one entry per CDR3 protein. The table includes 1.5 million to 2 million distinct CDR3 sequences, roughly 32% detected once. In the case of this clonotype: Its antigen is still unknown.

Study findings and constraints: With age, beta diversity per million T cells declined roughly linearly, significantly by 40.

Sequencing was carried out using blood. This TCR derives from a woman in her 30s in good health. The V and J genes are TRBV7-2 and TRBJ2-2; no firm D call. CDR3 loop: CASSLGRVVFAGELFF. The CDR3 nucleotides are TGTGCCAGCAGCTTAGGTCGAGTCGTCTTTGCCGGGGAGCTGTTTTTT. The full variable domain, in which reference TRBV7-2 and TRBJ2-2 provide the parts outside the CDR3, is GAGVSQSPSNKVTEKGKDVELRCDPISGHTALYWYRQSLGQGLEFLIYFQGNSAPDKSGLPSDRFSAERTGGSVSTLTIQRTQQEDSAVYLCASSLGRVVFAGELFFGEGSRLTVL.